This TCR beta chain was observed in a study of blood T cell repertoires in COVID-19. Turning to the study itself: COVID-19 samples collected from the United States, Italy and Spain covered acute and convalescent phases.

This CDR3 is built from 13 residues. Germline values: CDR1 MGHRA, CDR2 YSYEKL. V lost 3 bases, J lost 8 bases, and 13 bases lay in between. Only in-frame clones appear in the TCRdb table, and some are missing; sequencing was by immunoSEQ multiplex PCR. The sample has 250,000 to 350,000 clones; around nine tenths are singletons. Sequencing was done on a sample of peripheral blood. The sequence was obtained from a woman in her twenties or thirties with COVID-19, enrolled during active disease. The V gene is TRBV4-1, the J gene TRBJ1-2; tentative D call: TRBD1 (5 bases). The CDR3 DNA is TGCGCCAGCAGCCAGCAGGGTGTGGGCGGCTACACCTTC. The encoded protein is CASSQQGVGGYTF.